Each of the 13 T cell receptor beta chains below was sequenced from the same sample in a study of blood T cell repertoires in COVID-19. Measured with immunoSEQ multiplex PCR; TCRdb has only the in-frame clones, and not every one. The table lists fewer than 90,000 clones, roughly 78% of them singletons, with 15% to 20% in the top ten. The sequenced sample was peripheral blood. Receptors originate from a woman aged 80 or over with acute or convalescent COVID-19.

The chain joins TRBV7-9 to TRBJ1-4; D not certain. Deletions cut 4 bases from V and 0 bases from J, with 6 bases between. The CDR3 runs to 14 residues. The germline V gene has CDR1 SEHNR and CDR2 FQNEAQ (reference sequence). The CDR3 here is CASSSHATNEKLFF. The CDR3 DNA is TGTGCCAGCAGCTCCCATGCAACTAATGAAAAACTGTTTTTT.

The chain has TRBV7-2 and TRBJ2-1; 14 nucleotides line up with TRBD2. The CDR3 runs 16 residues. Germline values: CDR1 SGHTA, CDR2 FQGNSA. The J segment lost 10 bases and the V segment lost 5 bases, leaving 10 bases of the junction unmatched. The CDR3 nucleotides read TGTGCCAGCAGCCCTTCCGGGACTAGCGGGAGCAGCGAGCAGTTCTTC. Protein sequence: CASSPSGTSGSSEQFF.

V usage is TRBV5-1 and J usage is TRBJ2-7; 11 positions match TRBD2. Germline V gene data show CDR1 as SGHRS and CDR2 as YFSETQ. The CDR3 contains 17 residues. J gave up 0 bases and V 0 bases, and 5 bases lay outside the gene matches. The CDR3 loop is CASSLAGLAGLSYEQYF. The CDR3 DNA is TGCGCCAGCAGCTTGGCCGGACTAGCGGGTCTCTCCTACGAGCAGTACTTC.

The V call is TRBV29-1, the J call TRBJ2-3, with D maybe TRBD2 (6 bases). The CDR3 sequence is 14 residues long. CDR1 and CDR2 from the germline V gene are SQVTM and ANQGSEA. V lost 3 bases to trimming and J lost 1 base, with 11 bases between them. The CDR3 nucleotides are TGCAGCGTTGAGGGCGGGATCCGCACAGATACGCAGTATTTT. This translates into CSVEGGIRTDTQYF.

The V gene is TRBV2, the J gene TRBJ2-5; the D gene is possibly TRBD2 (5 bases). Trimming removed 6 bases from V and 2 bases from J, with 13 bases in between. The CDR3 has 14 residues. The germline gives CDR1 SNHLY, CDR2 FYNNEI. The CDR3 sequence: CASSERTVQETQYF. The CDR3, as DNA: TGTGCCAGCAGCGAACGGACTGTACAAGAGACCCAGTACTTC.

CDR3 DNA sequence: TGCACTCTGGGACAGTACAATGAGCAGTTCTTC. As protein: CTLGQYNEQFF. The chain links TRBV20-1 to TRBJ2-1, with 7 bases matching TRBD1. CDR1 is DFQATT, CDR2 SNEGSKA, per germline (reference sequence). The CDR3 is made up of 11 amino acids.

The chain combines TRBV6-1 with TRBJ2-7, with 9 positions matching TRBD1. The CDR3 is made up of 15 amino acids. Germline V gene sequence: CDR1 MNHNS, CDR2 SASEGT. V shed 3 bases and J 4 bases; nucleotides not matched to a gene: 7. CDR3 DNA: TGTGCCAGCAGTGACCAGGGACAGGGATTTTACGAGCAGTACTTC. This codes for CASSDQGQGFYEQYF.

This clone has only a few counts. The J gene is TRBJ1-1, the V gene TRBV5-1, with TRBD1 matching over 7 bases. The CDR3 loop spans 13 amino acids. Germline-derived CDR1 and CDR2 are SGHRS and YFSETQ. V lost 0 bases to trimming and J lost 11 bases; unmatched junction nucleotides: 7. The CDR3 sequence is CASSLEETGTAFF. The DNA of the CDR3 is TGCGCCAGCAGCTTGGAGGAGACAGGGACGGCTTTCTTT.

This chain uses TRBV5-4 with TRBJ2-2, with a possible D match to TRBD1 (6 bases). The ends were cut back, 5 bases at V and 3 bases at J, with 17 bases in the middle. The CDR3 is made up of 16 amino acids. Germline V gives CDR1 SGHNT, CDR2 YYREEE (reference sequence). This chain's CDR3 is CASRPRGRGDTGELFF. CDR3 in DNA: TGTGCCAGCAGACCCCGGGGCAGGGGCGACACCGGGGAGCTGTTTTTT.

The chain carries TRBV6-5 and TRBJ2-5; D might be TRBD2 (6 bases). The germline gives CDR1 MNHEY, CDR2 SVGAGI. V was clipped by 7 bases and J by 5 bases, with 17 bases between them. This CDR3 contains 14 residues. CDR3 sequence (DNA): TGTGCCAGCAACCGGGACTCCGGGGCGGAGACCCAGTACTTC. It yields the protein CASNRDSGAETQYF.

The J gene is TRBJ1-5, the V gene TRBV6-6; tentatively, D is TRBD1 (5 bases). There are 15 residues in the CDR3. The germline gives CDR1 MNHNY, CDR2 SVGAGI (reference sequence). The germline V and J ends were trimmed by 1 base and 4 bases, with 11 bases remaining between them. The CDR3 protein is CASSYYGGENQPQHF. CDR3 bases: TGTGCCAGCAGTTACTACGGGGGGGAAAATCAGCCCCAGCATTTT.

This clone has ten or more counts. The rearrangement joins TRBV7-8 to TRBJ1-3, with TRBD1 matching 7 bases. V trimming: 0 bases; J trimming: 2 bases; junction bases outside the gene matches: 4. This CDR3 comprises 16 residues. The germline V gene encodes CDR1 SGHVS and CDR2 FQNEAQ. CDR3 loop: CASSLAGTGAGNTIYF. CDR3 nucleotides: TGTGCCAGCAGCTTAGCAGGAACAGGGGCTGGAAACACCATATATTTT.

In this sample, this clone turned up a few times. J is TRBJ1-1 and V is TRBV6-1; D call uncertain. The germline CDR1 and CDR2 sequences are MNHNS and SASEGT. V lost 1 base and J lost 11, with 8 bases in between. CDR3 length: 11 amino acids. The CDR3, as DNA: TGTGCCAGCAGTGAAGTAGGGAGGGCTTTCTTT. It encodes CASSEVGRAFF.